Presented here are 29 T cell receptor beta chains from one specimen sequenced in a study of cytotoxic CD8 clonotypes in ibrutinib-treated CLL. Repertoires were generated with immunoSEQ multiplex PCR, while TCRdb's copy carries only in-frame clones and drops some. The table lists about 50,000 clones, 54% of them singletons, with more than 20% in the top ten. Sequenced here: PBMCs, sampled at disease progression, from a patient treated with ibrutinib. The origin of the receptors is a human donor with chronic lymphocytic leukemia.

The rearrangement joins TRBV7-2 to TRBJ2-2, with D perhaps matching TRBD2 (6 bases). CDR1 and CDR2 (germline): SGHTA, FQGNSA. V lost 7 bases, J lost 5 bases, and 14 bases lay in between. The length of the CDR3 is 14 residues. The CDR3 DNA reads TGTGCCAGCAAACCCTCCCGGGGGACCGGGGAGCTGTTTTTT. Translating it yields CASKPSRGTGELFF.

This clone was observed once. The chain employs TRBV19 and TRBJ2-3; D uncertain. V lost 7 bases, J lost 2 bases, and 10 bases lay in between. Germline lookup yields CDR1 LNHDA and CDR2 SQIVND (reference sequence). The CDR3 runs to 13 residues. CDR3 coding DNA: TGTGCCAGTAAGGGCAGCTACACAGATACGCAGTATTTT. Amino acid sequence: CASKGSYTDTQYF.

This clone was seen a few times. The chain joins TRBV2 to TRBJ1-3; D is uncertain. V lost 3 bases, J lost 3 bases, and 6 bases lay in between. CDR3 length equals 13 residues. The germline CDR1 and CDR2 sequences are SNHLY and FYNNEI. CDR3 sequence (DNA): TGTGCCAGCAGTGATTGGGGTGGAAACACCATATATTTT. Amino acids: CASSDWGGNTIYF.

This clone was observed a few times. The V gene is TRBV7-2, the J gene TRBJ2-7; D unresolved. Germline V gene data show CDR1 as SGHTA and CDR2 as FQGNSA. Trimming left V 2 bases short and J 5 bases short, with 16 bases between. The CDR3 loop spans 15 amino acids. CDR3 region: CASSLSSTPRHEQYF. CDR3 nucleotide sequence: TGTGCCAGCAGCTTATCCTCGACCCCACGCCACGAGCAGTACTTC.

The chain is built from TRBV19 and TRBJ2-7; 7 nucleotides align to TRBD2. Unmatched junction bases numbered 5, after V lost 1 base and J lost 2 bases. The germline gives CDR1 LNHDA, CDR2 SQIVND (reference sequence). This CDR3 comprises 15 residues. The CDR3 loop is CASSIASGAPYEQYF. Here the CDR3 DNA reads TGTGCCAGTAGTATAGCCAGCGGGGCCCCCTACGAGCAGTACTTC.

V gene TRBV4-3 combines with J gene TRBJ2-7; D is perhaps TRBD2 (6 bases). V lost 1 base and J lost 6, with 16 bases in between. The CDR3 sequence is 15 residues long. Germline V gene data show CDR1 as LGHNA and CDR2 as YSLEER. Written as DNA, the CDR3 is TGCGCCAGCAGCCAAGGAGGCGGGGCCGTCGGCGAGCAGTACTTC. Encoded protein: CASSQGGGAVGEQYF.

The CDR3 region is CASSARDSRWAYEQYF. CDR3 bases: TGTGCCAGCAGCGCCCGGGACAGTCGGTGGGCCTACGAGCAGTACTTC. The rearrangement links TRBV9 to TRBJ2-7; TRBD1 aligns across 7 bases. The CDR3 is made up of 16 amino acids. The germline gives CDR1 SGDLS, CDR2 YYNGEE. V trimming: 3 bases; J trimming: 2 bases; junction bases outside the gene matches: 11.

CDR3 DNA: TGTGCCTGGAGTAGGGGAACGGAGACCCAGTACTTC. Protein product: CAWSRGTETQYF. The V gene is TRBV30, the J gene TRBJ2-5; D is possibly TRBD1 (5 bases). Germline V CDR1 and CDR2: GTSNPN, SVGIG (reference sequence). The CDR3 runs 12 residues. Between the trimmed V and J ends, which lost 2 bases and 5 bases, there was a span of 9 bases.

V and J are TRBV6-6 and TRBJ1-1; no reliable D call. The germline V gene encodes CDR1 MNHNY and CDR2 SVGAGI (reference sequence). V lost 2 bases, J lost 5 bases, and 12 bases lay in between. The length of the CDR3 is 14 residues. The CDR3 sequence is CASSYPGMRTEAFF. The CDR3 region has the DNA TGTGCCAGCAGTTACCCGGGAATGAGAACTGAAGCTTTCTTT.

The J gene is TRBJ2-7, the V gene TRBV4-2, with D uncertain. Trimming cost V 0 bases and J 4 bases, with 1 base left between them. Germline-derived CDR1 and CDR2 are LGHNA and YNFKEQ. The CDR3 is made up of 11 amino acids. The DNA of the CDR3 is TGTGCCAGCAGCCAAGATTACGAGCAGTACTTC. Protein: CASSQDYEQYF.

The rearrangement links TRBV6-5 to TRBJ2-7; possibly TRBD2 for D (5 bases). Deletions cut 5 bases from V and 1 base from J, with 15 bases between. CDR1 and CDR2 from the germline V gene are MNHEY and SVGAGI. The CDR3 has 15 residues. The chain's CDR3 is CASSPGGSLSYEQYF. Written as DNA, the CDR3 is TGTGCCAGCAGTCCAGGCGGGTCCCTGTCCTACGAGCAGTACTTC.

The CDR3 nucleotides are TGTGCCAGCAGCTTAGCGCTGGGTCTCTATGGCTACACCTTC. Translating it yields CASSLALGLYGYTF. V is TRBV7-3 and J is TRBJ1-2; no firm D call. Germline-derived CDR1 and CDR2 are SGHTA and FQGTGA. V was trimmed by 2 bases and J by 4 bases, leaving 11 bases between them. The CDR3 extends over 14 amino acids.

This clone was detected only a few times. The genes are TRBV5-1 and TRBJ2-5, with 11 bases fitting TRBD2. Unmatched junction bases numbered 4, after V lost 4 bases and J lost 2 bases. The germline V gene encodes CDR1 SGHRS and CDR2 YFSETQ. The CDR3 runs 15 residues. The chain's CDR3 is CASSPRLAGQETQYF. The DNA of the CDR3 is TGCGCCAGCAGCCCTAGACTAGCGGGGCAAGAGACCCAGTACTTC.

CDR3 in DNA: TGTGCCAGCAGGACTAGCGGGGGAGAGACCCAGTACTTC. Amino acid sequence: CASRTSGGETQYF. The rearrangement links TRBV27 to TRBJ2-5; 12 nucleotides agree with TRBD2. The CDR3 is 13 residues long. V shed 6 bases and J 4 bases; nucleotides not matched to a gene: 0. Per germline, CDR1 MNHEY and CDR2 SMNVEV (reference sequence).

The chain links TRBV4-1 to TRBJ2-3; D is possibly TRBD2 (6 bases). Germline CDR1 and CDR2: MGHRA and YSYEKL. V was trimmed by 1 base and J by 11 bases, leaving 13 bases between them. This CDR3 contains 13 residues. The CDR3, as DNA: TGCGCCAGCAGCCAAGTGTTGGAGGGTGGGCAGTATTTT. Its translation is CASSQVLEGGQYF.

V gene TRBV19 combines with J gene TRBJ1-1; no clear D. Looked up from germline, CDR1 is LNHDA and CDR2 is SQIVND (reference sequence). This CDR3 is 11 amino acids long. V gave up 6 bases and J gave up 7 bases, with 9 bases separating them. The CDR3 spells CASSQSREAFF. CDR3 nucleotides: TGTGCCAGTAGCCAATCGCGTGAAGCTTTCTTT.

This rearrangement joins TRBV6-5 to TRBJ2-2, with D perhaps matching TRBD1 (6 bases). The CDR3 contains 15 residues. Germline V CDR1 and CDR2: MNHEY, SVGAGI. Trimming removed 7 bases from V and 5 bases from J, with 17 bases in between. The DNA of the CDR3 is TGTGCCAGCACATGGGGACAAGGAGTTACCGGGGAGCTGTTTTTT. Translating gives CASTWGQGVTGELFF.

The chain couples TRBV7-6 to TRBJ2-7; perhaps D is TRBD1 or TRBD2 (6 bases each). V was shortened by 1 base and J by 2 bases, with 18 bases between the two germline ends. CDR1 and CDR2 (germline): SGHVS, FNYEAQ. The CDR3 covers 17 residues. The DNA for the CDR3 is TGTGCCAGCAGCTTAGTGGGGGGCCAGGCTGTCCCCTACGAGCAGTACTTC. Translating gives CASSLVGGQAVPYEQYF.

J is TRBJ1-6 and V is TRBV2; perhaps TRBD1 as D (5 bases). The CDR3 sequence is 15 residues long. Germline assignment: CDR1 SNHLY and CDR2 FYNNEI. Trimming stripped 2 bases from V and 6 bases from J, with 11 bases between. The CDR3 coding sequence is TGTGCCAGCAGTGAAACCCCCAGGGCTAATTCACCCCTCCACTTT. It specifies CASSETPRANSPLHF. Based on the CDR3 plus reference TRBV2 and TRBJ1-6, the full variable domain is EPEVTQTPSHQVTQMGQEVILRCVPISNHLYFYWYRQILGQKVEFLVSFYNNEISEKSEIFDDQFSVERPDGSNFTLKIRSTKLEDSAMYFCASSETPRANSPLHFGNGTRLTVT.

V and J are TRBV7-2 and TRBJ2-5, with TRBD2 matching over 7 bases. With V trimmed by 2 bases and J by 0 bases, 9 bases remained unmatched. From germline, CDR1 is SGHTA and CDR2 FQGNSA. The CDR3 contains 17 residues. The DNA of the CDR3 is TGTGCCAGCAGCTTAACCCCTAGCGGCAAGTACCAAGAGACCCAGTACTTC. This translates into CASSLTPSGKYQETQYF.

The genes are TRBV28 and TRBJ1-6, with D uncertain. This CDR3 contains 13 residues. CDR1 MDHEN and CDR2 SYDVKM come from the germline V gene. Trimming removed 3 bases at V and 7 bases at J, with 7 bases between. CDR3 sequence reads: CASSFLGNSPLHF. DNA for the CDR3: TGTGCCAGCAGTTTTCTAGGGAATTCACCCCTCCACTTT.

By sample share, this clone is medium-sized. The genes are TRBV19 and TRBJ1-5; 8 bases are a match to TRBD1. V shed 4 bases and J 7 bases; nucleotides not matched to a gene: 3. The CDR3 spans 13 residues. Germline V gene sequence: CDR1 LNHDA, CDR2 SQIVND (reference sequence). The CDR3 sequence: CASSTRGPQPQHF. In DNA, the CDR3 is TGTGCCAGTAGTACCAGGGGGCCACAGCCCCAGCATTTT. Looking up the rest from reference TRBV19 and TRBJ1-5 gives the full variable domain: DGGITQSPKYLFRKEGQNVTLSCEQNLNHDAMYWYRQDPGQGLRLIYYSQIVNDFQKGDIAEGYSVSREKKESFPLTVTSAQKNPTAFYLCASSTRGPQPQHFGDGTRLSIL.

The chain employs TRBV18 and TRBJ2-6, with D possibly being TRBD2 (5 bases). Trimming shortened V by 0 bases and J by 0 bases, and 6 bases separated the two germline ends. Germline V gene lookup returns CDR1 KGHSH and CDR2 LQKENI. The CDR3 consists of 16 residues. The CDR3 loop reads CASSPPGLSGANVLTF. In DNA, the CDR3 is TGTGCCAGCTCACCACCAGGACTCTCTGGGGCCAACGTCCTGACTTTC.

This clone was seen only a few times. The chain joins TRBV10-3 to TRBJ1-2, with 9 bases identical to TRBD1. The germline CDR1 and CDR2 sequences are ENHRY and SYGVKD. There are 14 residues in the CDR3. Trimming cost V 5 bases and J 6 bases; bases outside gene matches: 7. The CDR3 protein is CAISKTGGGDGYTF. CDR3 sequence (DNA): TGTGCCATCAGTAAGACAGGGGGTGGAGATGGCTACACCTTC.

The chain joins TRBV14 to TRBJ2-7; possibly TRBD2 for D (6 bases). The V gene lost 1 base and the J gene lost 9 bases, with 22 bases spanning the gap. There are 16 residues in the CDR3. Germline V gives CDR1 SGHDN, CDR2 FVKESK. The CDR3 DNA follows: TGTGCCAGCAGCCAAGGATTAGGACTTTTGTTCGGGGGGCAGTACTTC. As protein: CASSQGLGLLFGGQYF.

The V gene is TRBV11-3, the J gene TRBJ1-3; tentatively, D is TRBD1 (5 bases). This CDR3 has 14 residues. Germline loops: CDR1 SGHNT, CDR2 YENEEA. V dropped 4 bases and J dropped 8 bases, with 15 bases sitting between them. The chain's CDR3 is CASSSGRGPDTIYF. The CDR3 DNA is TGTGCCAGCAGCTCGGGGCGTGGACCGGACACCATATATTTT.

The chain joins TRBV5-8 to TRBJ2-1, with a possible D match to TRBD1 (6 bases). The length of the CDR3 is 15 residues. The ends were cut back, 0 bases at V and 7 bases at J, with 14 bases in the middle. CDR1 is SGHTS and CDR2 is YDEGEE in the germline V gene. CDR3 DNA: TGTGCCAGCAGCTTGGTTCCCGAGGGGGTTAATGAGCAGTTCTTC. Its translation: CASSLVPEGVNEQFF.

V usage is TRBV7-7 and J usage is TRBJ1-3; tentative D call: TRBD1 (6 bases). The germline V gene has CDR1 SSHAT and CDR2 FNYEAQ (reference sequence). V was cut by 5 bases and J by 5 bases, with 16 bases left in between. This CDR3 has 15 residues. CDR3 amino acids: CASSIEGGTRNTIYF. The CDR3 coding sequence is TGTGCCAGCAGCATAGAAGGGGGAACCCGAAACACCATATATTTT.

The genes are TRBV9 and TRBJ2-5, with TRBD2 as a possible D gene (5 bases). Looked up from germline, CDR1 is SGDLS and CDR2 is YYNGEE. Trimming took off 0 bases at V and 6 bases at J, with 9 bases between the two ends. The CDR3 has 13 amino acids. This chain's CDR3 is CASSVELGKTQYF. CDR3 DNA: TGTGCCAGCAGCGTAGAACTAGGGAAGACCCAGTACTTC.